This TCR beta chain is from a study of blood T cell repertoires in COVID-19 (dated by TCRdb to 2020 to 2021). With respect to the entire study: The collaborator samples originated in the United States, Italy and Spain and spanned the acute and convalescent phases of COVID-19. A de-identified subject ID, COVID-19 status, age in years and sex were almost always included in the sample metadata. The samples were drawn from two sources: the first 160 participants of the ongoing ImmuneRACE study, and 950 to 1,500 subjects contributed by 6 global collaborators. The material from the prospective study consisted of cDNA or gDNA derived from T cells, B-cell-depleted T cells, or PBMCs. The repertoires were made available in a free public database intended to serve as a resource for research on the immune response to SARS-CoV-2. Deeply sampled blood TCRbeta repertoires from subjects exposed to, actively infected with, or recovered from COVID-19 were included in the dataset. Where available, HLA class I and class II types were taken from metadata supplied by the sample provider and were not determined by assay-based typing. Overall study results and their limits: Clinical and demographic metadata were provided uncurated, with the amount varying by source and participant.

Comments on this clone: Its antigen remains unidentified. No per-base quality is available; no much larger clone lies one base away.

CDR3 length: 14 amino acids, cysteine to phenylalanine. Solely the CDR3 DNA is kept, with 42 bases framed from the first base. A distance of 12 bases separates the germline ends of V and J, which lose 0 bases and 11 bases respectively. CDR1 and CDR2, per the germline V gene, are SGHDT and YYEEEE. Whole blood was collected in K2EDTA tubes by collaborating institutions according to the institutions' own protocols. For TCRbeta analysis, collaborators shipped samples as frozen whole blood, isolated PBMCs, or DNA extracted from either of those sample types. TCRbeta CDR3 regions were amplified from genomic DNA using the immunoSEQ Assay, a bias-controlled multiplex PCR. Per the source publication's procedure: The number of nucleated cells in each sample was estimated from the amplification of reference gene primers within the assay. To quantify the absolute abundance of each unique TCRbeta CDR3 rearrangement, sequence reads were collapsed and filtered. For each sample, productive Simpson clonality was calculated as the square root of Simpson's diversity index across productive rearrangements. TCRdb mirrors the immuneACCESS table, restricted to in-frame sequences. Some clones are absent from its copies; in checked studies, under half trace to an unresolved V gene, and the reason for the others is unknown. From that table come the V and J calls and clone size; the DNA was used to work out D and trimming. The sample includes around 66,000 clones, with roughly 75% observed a single time. The ten largest clones take up 8.5% to 10% of the sample.

Recombination joined TRBV5-6 with TRBJ2-6, and perhaps TRBD2 as D gene, on 6 matching bases. The sequenced sample consisted of peripheral blood. This receptor was taken from a human donor in a cohort sampled during active COVID-19. The CDR3 sequence is CASSLGRVGYVLTF. Read as DNA, the sequence is TGTGCCAGCAGCTTGGGGAGGGTAGGGTACGTCCTGACTTTC.